What follows is one T cell receptor (beta chain) and its context. The germline gives CDR1 SGHNT, CDR2 YENEEA. CDR3 length: 12 amino acids. V was trimmed by 5 bases and J by 6 bases, leaving 8 bases between them. This sample was included in a study of blood T cell repertoires in COVID-19. Study summary: COVID-19 samples collected from the United States, Italy and Spain covered acute and convalescent phases.

Using immunoSEQ multiplex PCR, the repertoire was profiled, and TCRdb retains in-frame clones only, with some absent. Of approximately 170,000 clones listed, 86% are singletons. This receptor was taken from a woman aged 55 to 70 with COVID-19, enrolled during active disease. This chain connects TRBV11-3 to TRBJ2-1, with D uncertain. Sequencing was done on a sample of peripheral blood. The CDR3 reads CASSVLINEQFF. In nucleotides, the CDR3 is TGTGCCAGCAGCGTCCTTATCAATGAGCAGTTCTTC.